This entry is about one T cell receptor (beta chain). One entry per CDR3 protein, called by TCRdb with MiXCR from the 5' RACE reads. The sample has just over 40,000 distinct CDR3 sequences, roughly 4.3% seen once. Germline CDR1 DFQATT, CDR2 SNEGSKA (reference sequence). V dropped 1 base and J dropped 0 bases, with 7 bases sitting between them. The CDR3 loop spans 14 amino acids. The source of the sample is a study of T cells of healthy individuals. This clonotype originated in a human donor in good health. This sequence joins TRBV20-1 and TRBJ1-3; D is undetermined. The DNA of the CDR3 is TGCAGTGCTAGAGGACTTAGCTCTGGAAACACCATATATTTT. This encodes CSARGLSSGNTIYF.